This TCR beta chain was captured in a study of T cell repertoires in cytomegalovirus infection. As for the study in general: Use of recently identified HLA-C-restricted and well-studied HLA-B-restricted CMV epitopes was part of the study. Through public TCR beta signatures, both CMV infection and matching HLA type were indicated. General study findings and limits: Dominating the ex vivo response were HLA-C-restricted CMV-specific TCR beta clonotypes.

Germline lookup yields CDR1 SGHTA and CDR2 FQGNSA. Trimming stripped 7 bases from V and 7 bases from J, with 20 bases between. CDR3 length equals 15 residues. This clonotype has ten or more counts. Antigen specificity is unknown. A single record per CDR3 protein comes from TCRdb applying MiXCR to the reads. The data hold about 570,000 distinct CDR3 sequences, with 40% observed a single time. This sequence joins TRBV7-2 and TRBJ2-1, with D perhaps matching TRBD1 or TRBD2 (5 bases each). This receptor was taken from a human donor in good health (CMV status not recorded). Some clones in this sample may be carry-over from other donors' samples. Sequenced here: cultured PBMCs, sampled from culture after CMV antigen stimulation. The chain's CDR3 is CASTLGPIGENEQFF. The CDR3 bases are TGTGCCAGCACCCTGGGACCTATCGGGGAAAATGAGCAGTTCTTC.